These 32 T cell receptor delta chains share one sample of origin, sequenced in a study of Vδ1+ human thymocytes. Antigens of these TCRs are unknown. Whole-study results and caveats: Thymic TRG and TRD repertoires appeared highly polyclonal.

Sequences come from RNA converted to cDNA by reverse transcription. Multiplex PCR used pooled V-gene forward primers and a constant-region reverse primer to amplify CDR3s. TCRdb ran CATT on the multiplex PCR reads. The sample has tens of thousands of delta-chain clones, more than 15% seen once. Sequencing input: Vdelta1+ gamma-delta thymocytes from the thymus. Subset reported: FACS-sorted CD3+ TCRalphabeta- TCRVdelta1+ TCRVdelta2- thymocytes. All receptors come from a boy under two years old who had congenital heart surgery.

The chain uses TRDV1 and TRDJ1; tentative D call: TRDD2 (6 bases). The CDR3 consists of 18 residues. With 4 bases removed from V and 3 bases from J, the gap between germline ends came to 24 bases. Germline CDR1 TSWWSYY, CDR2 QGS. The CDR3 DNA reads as TGTGCTCTTGGGGCCGGGGCCTTCCCCGGGTATGGGGCCGATAAACTCATCTTT. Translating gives CALGAGAFPGYGADKLIF.

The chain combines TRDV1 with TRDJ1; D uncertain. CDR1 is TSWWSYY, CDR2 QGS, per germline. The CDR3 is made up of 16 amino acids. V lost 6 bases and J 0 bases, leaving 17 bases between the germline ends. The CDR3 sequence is CALGPPRWVNTDKLIF. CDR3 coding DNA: TGTGCTCTTGGACCGCCGAGGTGGGTAAACACCGATAAACTCATCTTT.

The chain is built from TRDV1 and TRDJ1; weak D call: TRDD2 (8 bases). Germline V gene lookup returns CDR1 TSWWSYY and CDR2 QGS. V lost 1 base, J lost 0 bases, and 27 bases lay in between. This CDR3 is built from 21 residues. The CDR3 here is CALGEPTFLGWGYRNTDKLIF. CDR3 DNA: TGTGCTCTTGGGGAACCAACCTTCCTAGGATGGGGATATAGGAACACCGATAAACTCATCTTT.

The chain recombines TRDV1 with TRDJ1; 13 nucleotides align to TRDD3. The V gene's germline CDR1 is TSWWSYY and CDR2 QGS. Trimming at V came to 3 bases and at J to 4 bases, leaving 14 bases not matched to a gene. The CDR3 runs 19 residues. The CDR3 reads CALGDGTGGYAYPIDKLIF. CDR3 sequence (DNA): TGTGCTCTTGGGGACGGAACTGGGGGATACGCGTATCCCATCGATAAACTCATCTTT.

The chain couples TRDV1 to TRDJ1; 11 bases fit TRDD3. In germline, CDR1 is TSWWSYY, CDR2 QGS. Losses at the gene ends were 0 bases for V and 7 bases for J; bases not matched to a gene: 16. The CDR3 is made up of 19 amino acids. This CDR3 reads CALGELPSYGWGIPGKLIF. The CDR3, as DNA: TGTGCTCTTGGGGAACTCCCTTCCTACGGCTGGGGGATACCTGGTAAACTCATCTTT.

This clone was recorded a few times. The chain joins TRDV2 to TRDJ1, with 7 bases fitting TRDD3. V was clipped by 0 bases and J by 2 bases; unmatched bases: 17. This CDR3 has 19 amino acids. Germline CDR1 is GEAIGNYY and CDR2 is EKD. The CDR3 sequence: CACDTRVPNGGIVTDKLIF. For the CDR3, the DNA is TGTGCCTGTGACACCCGGGTCCCTAACGGGGGGATTGTTACCGATAAACTCATCTTT.

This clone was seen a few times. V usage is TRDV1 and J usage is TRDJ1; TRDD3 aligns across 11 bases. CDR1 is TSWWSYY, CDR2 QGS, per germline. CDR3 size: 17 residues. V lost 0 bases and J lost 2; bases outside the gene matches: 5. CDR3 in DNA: TGTGCTCTTGGGGAACTGACCTACTGGGGGATAACCGATAAACTCATCTTT. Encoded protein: CALGELTYWGITDKLIF.

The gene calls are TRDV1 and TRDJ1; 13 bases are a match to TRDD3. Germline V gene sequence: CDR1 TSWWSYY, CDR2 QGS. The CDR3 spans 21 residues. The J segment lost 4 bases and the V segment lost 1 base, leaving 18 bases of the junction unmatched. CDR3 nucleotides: TGTGCTCTTGGGGAACGGGCACATCTGTACTGGGGGATACGCAGGGTCGATAAACTCATCTTT. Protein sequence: CALGERAHLYWGIRRVDKLIF.

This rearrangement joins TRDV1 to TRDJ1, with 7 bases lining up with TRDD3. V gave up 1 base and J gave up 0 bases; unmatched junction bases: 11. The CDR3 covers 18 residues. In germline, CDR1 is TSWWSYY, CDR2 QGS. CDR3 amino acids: CALGERRDTLSYTDKLIF. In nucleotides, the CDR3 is TGTGCTCTTGGGGAACGGAGGGATACCCTCTCCTACACCGATAAACTCATCTTT.

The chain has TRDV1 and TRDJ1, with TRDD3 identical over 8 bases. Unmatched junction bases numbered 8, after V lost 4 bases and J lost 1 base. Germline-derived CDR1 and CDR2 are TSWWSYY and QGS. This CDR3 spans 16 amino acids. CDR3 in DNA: TGTGCTCTTGGGGTCCTACCCGGGATACGCACCGATAAACTCATCTTT. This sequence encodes CALGVLPGIRTDKLIF.

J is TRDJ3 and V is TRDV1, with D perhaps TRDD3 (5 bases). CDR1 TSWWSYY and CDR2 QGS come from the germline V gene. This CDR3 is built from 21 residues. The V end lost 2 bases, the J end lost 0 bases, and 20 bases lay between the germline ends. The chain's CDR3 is CALGEFVMGSKSSWDTRQMFF. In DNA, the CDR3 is TGTGCTCTTGGGGAATTTGTAATGGGGTCCAAGAGCTCCTGGGACACCCGACAGATGTTTTTC.

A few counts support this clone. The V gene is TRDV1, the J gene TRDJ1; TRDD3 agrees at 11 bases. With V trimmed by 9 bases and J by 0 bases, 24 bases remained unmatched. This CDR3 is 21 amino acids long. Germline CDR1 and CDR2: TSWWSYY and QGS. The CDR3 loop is CALHNENPWGILHLYTDKLIF. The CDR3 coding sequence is TGTGCTCTCCATAACGAGAACCCCTGGGGGATACTCCATCTGTACACCGATAAACTCATCTTT.

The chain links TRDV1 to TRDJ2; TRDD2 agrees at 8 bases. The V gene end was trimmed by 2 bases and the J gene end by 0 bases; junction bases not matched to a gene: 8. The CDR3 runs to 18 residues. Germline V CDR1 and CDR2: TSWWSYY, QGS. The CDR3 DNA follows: TGTGCTCTTGGGGAATGTGGCCTTCCTATTACTTTGACAGCACAACTCTTCTTT. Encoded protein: CALGECGLPITLTAQLFF.

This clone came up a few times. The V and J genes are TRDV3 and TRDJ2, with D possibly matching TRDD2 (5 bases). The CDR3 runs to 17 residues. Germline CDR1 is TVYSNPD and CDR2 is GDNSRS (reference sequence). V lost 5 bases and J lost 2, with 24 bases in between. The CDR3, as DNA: TGTGCCCACCCTACCGGGTTTACCCCTCTGTTGACAGCACAACTCTTCTTT. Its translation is CAHPTGFTPLLTAQLFF. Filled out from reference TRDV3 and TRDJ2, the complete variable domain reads CDKVTQSSPDQTVASGSEVVLLCTYDTVYSNPDLFWYRIRPDYSFQFVFYGDNSRSEGADFTQGRFSVKHILTQKAFHLVISPVRTEDSATYYCAHPTGFTPLLTAQLFFGKGTQLIVEP.

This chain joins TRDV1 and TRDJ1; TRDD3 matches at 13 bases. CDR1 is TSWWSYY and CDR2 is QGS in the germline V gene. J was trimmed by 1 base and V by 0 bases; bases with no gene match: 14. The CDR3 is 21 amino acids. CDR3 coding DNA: TGTGCTCTTGGGGAACTACAGGTCCTACGGTACTGGGGGATACGCACCGATAAACTCATCTTT. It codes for CALGELQVLRYWGIRTDKLIF.

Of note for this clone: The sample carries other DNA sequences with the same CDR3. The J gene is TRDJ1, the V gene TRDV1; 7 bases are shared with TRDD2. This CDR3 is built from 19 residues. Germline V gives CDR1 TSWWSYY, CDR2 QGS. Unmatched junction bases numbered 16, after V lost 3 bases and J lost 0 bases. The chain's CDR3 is CALGEVSYPDGFYTDKLIF. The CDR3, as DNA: TGTGCTCTTGGGGAGGTTTCCTACCCTGATGGATTCTACACCGATAAACTCATCTTT.

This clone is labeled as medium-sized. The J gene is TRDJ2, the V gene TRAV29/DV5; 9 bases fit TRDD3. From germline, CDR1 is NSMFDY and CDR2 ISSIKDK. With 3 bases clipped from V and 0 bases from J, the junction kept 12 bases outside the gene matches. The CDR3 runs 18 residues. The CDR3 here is CAANPILGDLTLTAQLFF. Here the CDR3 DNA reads TGTGCAGCAAACCCAATACTGGGGGACCTGACTTTGACAGCACAACTCTTCTTT.

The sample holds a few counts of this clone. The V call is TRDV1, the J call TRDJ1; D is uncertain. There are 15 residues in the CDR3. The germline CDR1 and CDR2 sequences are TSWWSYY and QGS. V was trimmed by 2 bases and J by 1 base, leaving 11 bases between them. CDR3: CALGEDLYSTDKLIF. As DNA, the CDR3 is TGTGCTCTTGGGGAAGATTTATACTCCACCGATAAACTCATCTTT.

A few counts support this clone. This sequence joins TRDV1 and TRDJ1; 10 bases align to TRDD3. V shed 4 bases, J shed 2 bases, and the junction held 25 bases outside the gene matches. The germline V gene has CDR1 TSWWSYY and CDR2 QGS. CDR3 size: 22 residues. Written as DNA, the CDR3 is TGTGCTCTTGGGGCCCTTCCTCCCCCCTACTGGGGGATGCTTAAACCGACCGATAAACTCATCTTT. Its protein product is CALGALPPPYWGMLKPTDKLIF.

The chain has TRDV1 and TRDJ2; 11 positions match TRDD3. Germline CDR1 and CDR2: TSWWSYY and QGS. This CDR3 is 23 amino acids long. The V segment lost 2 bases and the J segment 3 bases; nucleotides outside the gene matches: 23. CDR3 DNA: TGTGCTCTTGGGGAATATAGACTCTCGCTTTGGGGGATACGACCCCTACTGACAGCACAACTCTTCTTT. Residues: CALGEYRLSLWGIRPLLTAQLFF.

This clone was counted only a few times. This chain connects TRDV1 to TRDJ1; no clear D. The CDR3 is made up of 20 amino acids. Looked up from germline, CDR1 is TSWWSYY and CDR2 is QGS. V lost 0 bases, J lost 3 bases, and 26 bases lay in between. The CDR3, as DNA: TGTGCTCTTGGGGAACTAGGTGTGTCCCGTGCGCTGTGCAGATCCGATAAACTCATCTTT. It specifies CALGELGVSRALCRSDKLIF.

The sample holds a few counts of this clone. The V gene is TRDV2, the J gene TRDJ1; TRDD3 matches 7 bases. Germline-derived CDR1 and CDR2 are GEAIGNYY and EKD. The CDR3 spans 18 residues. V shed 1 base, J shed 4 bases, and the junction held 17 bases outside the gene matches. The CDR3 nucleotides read TGTGCCTGTGACACGAGGTGGGGGAGACCTACCTTTTTCGATAAACTCATCTTT. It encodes CACDTRWGRPTFFDKLIF.

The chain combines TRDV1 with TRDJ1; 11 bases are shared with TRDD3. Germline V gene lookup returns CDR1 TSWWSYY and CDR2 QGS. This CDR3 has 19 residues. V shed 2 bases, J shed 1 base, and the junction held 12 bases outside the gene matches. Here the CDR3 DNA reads TGTGCTCTTGGGGAAATCCCCTTGTACTGGGGGATAAGCACCGATAAACTCATCTTT. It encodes CALGEIPLYWGISTDKLIF.

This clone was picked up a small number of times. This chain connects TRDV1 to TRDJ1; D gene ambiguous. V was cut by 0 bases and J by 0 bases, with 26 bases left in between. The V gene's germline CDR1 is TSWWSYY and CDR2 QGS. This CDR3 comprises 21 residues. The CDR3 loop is CALGELGRVGSPTIYTDKLIF. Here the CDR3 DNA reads TGTGCTCTTGGGGAACTTGGGCGGGTTGGGAGCCCCACCATTTACACCGATAAACTCATCTTT.

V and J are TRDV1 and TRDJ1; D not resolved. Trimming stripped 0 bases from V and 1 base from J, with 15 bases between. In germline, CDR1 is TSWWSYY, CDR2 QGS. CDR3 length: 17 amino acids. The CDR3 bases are TGTGCTCTTGGGGAACTTTGTGCCCGTGGAGGCACCGATAAACTCATCTTT. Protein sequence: CALGELCARGGTDKLIF.

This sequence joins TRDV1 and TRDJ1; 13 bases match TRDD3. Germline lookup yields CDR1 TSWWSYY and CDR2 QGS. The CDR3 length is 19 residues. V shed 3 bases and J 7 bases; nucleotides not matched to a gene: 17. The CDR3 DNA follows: TGTGCTCTTGGGGACCCCACCACCTCGTACTGGGGGATACGCGGTAAACTCATCTTT. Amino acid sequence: CALGDPTTSYWGIRGKLIF.

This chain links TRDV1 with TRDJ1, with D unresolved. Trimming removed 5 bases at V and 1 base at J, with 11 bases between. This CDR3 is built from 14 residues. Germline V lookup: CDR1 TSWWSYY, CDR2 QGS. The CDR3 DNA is TGTGCTCTTGGGTCTTTCGGGAGCACCGATAAACTCATCTTT. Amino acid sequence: CALGSFGSTDKLIF.

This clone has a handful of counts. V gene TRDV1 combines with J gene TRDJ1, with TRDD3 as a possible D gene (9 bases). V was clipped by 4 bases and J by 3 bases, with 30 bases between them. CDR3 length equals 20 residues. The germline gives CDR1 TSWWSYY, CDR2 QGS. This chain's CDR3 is CALGVPFLTWGYERADKLIF. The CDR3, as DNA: TGTGCTCTTGGGGTACCCTTCCTAACCTGGGGATACGAGAGGGCCGATAAACTCATCTTT.

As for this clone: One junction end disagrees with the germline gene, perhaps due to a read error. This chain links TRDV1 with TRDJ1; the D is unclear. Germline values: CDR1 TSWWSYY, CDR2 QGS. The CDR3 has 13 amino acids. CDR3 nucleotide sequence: TGTGCTCTTGGGACCAGGGGCTTCGATAAACCCATCTTT. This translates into CALGTRGFDKPIF.

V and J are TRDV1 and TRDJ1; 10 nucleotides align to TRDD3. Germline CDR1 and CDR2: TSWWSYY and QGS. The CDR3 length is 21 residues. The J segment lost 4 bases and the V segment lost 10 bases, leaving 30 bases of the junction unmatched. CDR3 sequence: CAPRPLKGRVLGDDPRDKLIF. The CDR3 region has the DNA TGTGCTCCAAGGCCCCTGAAAGGCCGCGTACTGGGGGATGATCCCCGCGATAAACTCATCTTT.

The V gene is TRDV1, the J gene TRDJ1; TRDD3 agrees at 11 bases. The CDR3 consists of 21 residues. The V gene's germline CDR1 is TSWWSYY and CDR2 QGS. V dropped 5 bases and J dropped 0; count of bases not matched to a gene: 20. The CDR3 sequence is CALGSRGPWGIPYPYTDKLIF. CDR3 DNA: TGTGCTCTTGGGAGTAGGGGTCCCTGGGGGATACCCTACCCGTACACCGATAAACTCATCTTT.

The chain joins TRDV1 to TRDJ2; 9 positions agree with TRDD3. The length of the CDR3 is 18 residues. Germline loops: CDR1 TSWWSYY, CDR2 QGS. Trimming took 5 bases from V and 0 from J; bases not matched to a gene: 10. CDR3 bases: TGTGCTCTTGGGTCGACGGGGATACGCCCCGCTTTGACAGCACAACTCTTCTTT. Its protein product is CALGSTGIRPALTAQLFF.